What follows describes a single TCR beta chain. The germline V gene encodes CDR1 LNHDA and CDR2 SQIVND (reference sequence). V was clipped by 5 bases and J by 2 bases, with 10 bases between them. CDR3 size: 14 residues. This record comes from a study of blood T cell repertoires in COVID-19. TCRdb keeps only in-frame clones here, not all; method: immunoSEQ multiplex PCR. This sample yields about 190,000 clones, of which around 86% are seen a single time; roughly 24% belongs to the top ten. This sequence was found in a woman aged 40 to 55 in a cohort exposed to, infected with or recovered from COVID-19 (not recorded which). The chain is built from TRBV19 and TRBJ1-3; the D gene is possibly TRBD1 (5 bases). Material for sequencing was PBMCs or T cells enriched from blood (not recorded which). CDR3 loop: CASSVDKAGNTIYF. The CDR3, as DNA: TGTGCCAGTAGTGTGGACAAGGCTGGAAACACCATATATTTT.